What follows are 27 T cell receptor beta chains derived from one specimen sequenced in a study of cytomegalovirus exposure and HLA in healthy donors. Use of 60 Vbeta and 13 Jbeta primers characterized the PCR. Method: immunoSEQ multiplex PCR; TCRdb's copy keeps in-frame clones and lacks some. The sample includes under 85,000 clones, approximately 68% of them seen just once. Material for sequencing was PBMCs. The receptors here all came from a woman in her 30s in good health and CMV-seronegative.

The chain links TRBV10-3 to TRBJ2-2; 11 nucleotides line up with TRBD1. V lost 0 bases and J lost 4; bases outside the gene matches: 4. CDR1 and CDR2 (germline): ENHRY, SYGVKD. The length of the CDR3 is 17 residues. The DNA for the CDR3 is TGTGCCATCAGTGAGTCCGGGGACAGGGGGGCCACCGGGGAGCTGTTTTTT. Its protein product is CAISESGDRGATGELFF.

V and J are TRBV7-2 and TRBJ1-1, with D possibly matching TRBD1 (6 bases). Trimming removed 2 bases at V and 8 bases at J, with 12 bases between. The V gene's germline CDR1 is SGHTA and CDR2 FQGNSA. The CDR3 has 13 amino acids. The CDR3 loop is CASSLTGYREAFF. CDR3 DNA sequence: TGTGCCAGCAGCTTAACAGGGTATCGCGAAGCTTTCTTT.

This rearrangement joins TRBV7-3 to TRBJ1-1, with D maybe TRBD1 (5 bases). The CDR3 totals 14 residues. V lost 5 bases to trimming and J lost 5 bases, with 15 bases between them. Germline CDR1 and CDR2: SGHTA and FQGTGA. The chain's CDR3 is CASSRQGEGTEAFF. CDR3 DNA sequence: TGTGCCAGCAGCCGACAAGGGGAAGGAACTGAAGCTTTCTTT.

This chain uses TRBV7-6 with TRBJ2-1; a possible D gene is TRBD1 (5 bases). CDR3 length equals 17 residues. V lost 5 bases and J lost 1, with 18 bases in between. CDR1 is SGHVS and CDR2 is FNYEAQ in the germline V gene. The CDR3 spells CASSGSTPAGSYNEQFF. Here the CDR3 DNA reads TGTGCCAGCAGCGGATCCACCCCCGCAGGGTCCTACAATGAGCAGTTCTTC.

The CDR3 loop is CASSDGGGGLYNEQFF. For the CDR3, the DNA is TGTGCCAGCAGTGACGGCGGGGGGGGCCTCTACAATGAGCAGTTCTTC. The rearrangement uses TRBV6-4 and TRBJ2-1; 9 nucleotides line up with TRBD2. This CDR3 is 16 amino acids long. Germline-derived CDR1 and CDR2 are MRHNA and SNTAGT. Germline trimming cut 2 bases from V and 3 bases from J; bases unmatched to any gene: 5.

The chain recombines TRBV19 with TRBJ2-3; 8 nucleotides agree with TRBD2. With 3 bases clipped from V and 6 bases from J, the junction kept 5 bases outside the gene matches. Germline V gene sequence: CDR1 LNHDA, CDR2 SQIVND (reference sequence). This CDR3 is 14 amino acids long. CDR3 nucleotides: TGTGCCAGTAGTATCGTAGCGGGGAGTGATACGCAGTATTTT. It specifies CASSIVAGSDTQYF.

This clone was observed a handful of times. DNA for the CDR3: TGTGCCAGCAGCCAAGAGAGGGGGTACACTGAAGCTTTCTTT. It is translated as CASSQERGYTEAFF. This rearrangement joins TRBV4-2 to TRBJ1-1, with D maybe TRBD1 (6 bases). Germline-derived CDR1 and CDR2 are LGHNA and YNFKEQ. The CDR3 extends over 14 amino acids. Trimming took off 0 bases at V and 3 bases at J, with 8 bases between the two ends.

The rearrangement links TRBV7-2 to TRBJ1-1; D is uncertain. This CDR3 spans 13 amino acids. Deletions cut 1 base from V and 3 bases from J, with 6 bases between. CDR1 and CDR2 (germline): SGHTA, FQGNSA. The CDR3 is CASSLGPDTEAFF. The CDR3 region has the DNA TGTGCCAGCAGCTTAGGTCCGGACACTGAAGCTTTCTTT.

On this clone itself: Distinct nucleotide sequences in the sample also encode this CDR3. The chain is built from TRBV27 and TRBJ2-7, with D possibly being TRBD1 (5 bases). V lost 2 bases and J 2 bases, leaving 7 bases between the germline ends. The germline V gene has CDR1 MNHEY and CDR2 SMNVEV (reference sequence). The CDR3 contains 13 residues. CDR3 bases: TGTGCCAGCAGTTTACAGGGCCCCTACGAGCAGTACTTC. This translates into CASSLQGPYEQYF.

The chain carries TRBV5-1 and TRBJ1-2; unclear D gene. The V and J ends lost 4 bases and 2 bases respectively, with 12 bases between them. CDR3 length: 14 residues. Germline CDR1 SGHRS, CDR2 YFSETQ. Here the CDR3 reads CASSPGGGNYGYTF. CDR3 nucleotides: TGCGCCAGCAGCCCTGGTGGCGGCAACTATGGCTACACCTTC.

The V call is TRBV2, the J call TRBJ1-1; D perhaps matches TRBD1 (5 bases). Trimming removed 7 bases from V and 8 bases from J, with 20 bases in between. The CDR3 totals 14 residues. Germline CDR1 reads SNHLY; CDR2 reads FYNNEI. CDR3 DNA sequence: TGTGCCAGCAAATATGGGGGGAGCCCCAAAGAAGCTTTCTTT. It encodes CASKYGGSPKEAFF. The variable domain in full, completed from reference TRBV2 and TRBJ1-1, reads EPEVTQTPSHQVTQMGQEVILRCVPISNHLYFYWYRQILGQKVEFLVSFYNNEISEKSEIFDDQFSVERPDGSNFTLKIRSTKLEDSAMYFCASKYGGSPKEAFFGQGTRLTVV.

V gene TRBV7-3 combines with J gene TRBJ2-2; D remains unclear. The germline V gene has CDR1 SGHTA and CDR2 FQGTGA. V dropped 7 bases and J dropped 4 bases, with 4 bases sitting between them. This CDR3 has 11 amino acids. This chain's CDR3 is CASTSTGELFF. Here the CDR3 DNA reads TGTGCCAGCACTTCCACCGGGGAGCTGTTTTTT.

In DNA form, the CDR3 reads TGCGCCAGCAGCCAAGATCGGCGGGGGGCGAACTATGGCTACACCTTC. It translates to CASSQDRRGANYGYTF. The chain recombines TRBV4-3 with TRBJ1-2; TRBD1 is a possible D gene (6 bases). V was pared by 0 bases and J by 2 bases, with 13 bases between. Germline assignment: CDR1 LGHNA and CDR2 YSLEER. The CDR3 contains 16 residues.

This clone was counted once. The chain carries TRBV27 and TRBJ1-1; TRBD1 matches 8 bases. The CDR3 runs 14 residues. The germline CDR1 and CDR2 sequences are MNHEY and SMNVEV (reference sequence). V was clipped by 3 bases and J by 5 bases; unmatched bases: 5. The CDR3 DNA reads as TGTGCCAGCAGTTTTGCCAGGGGGCTAACTGAAGCTTTCTTT. Translating gives CASSFARGLTEAFF.

This chain uses TRBV4-1 with TRBJ1-4, with 10 nucleotides matching TRBD1. Germline V gene sequence: CDR1 MGHRA, CDR2 YSYEKL. This CDR3 has 17 amino acids. Trimming took 4 bases from V and 3 from J; bases not matched to a gene: 8. CDR3 sequence reads: CASSPSGTGVANEKLFF. DNA of the CDR3: TGCGCCAGCAGCCCATCCGGGACAGGGGTAGCTAATGAAAAACTGTTTTTT.

The chain carries TRBV5-1 and TRBJ2-7, with 7 bases aligning to TRBD1. V lost 2 bases to trimming and J lost 1 base; unmatched junction nucleotides: 6. This CDR3 has 15 amino acids. CDR1 is SGHRS and CDR2 is YFSETQ in the germline V gene. The CDR3: CASSFRGTDSYEQYF. DNA of the CDR3: TGCGCCAGCAGCTTTAGGGGGACAGATTCCTACGAGCAGTACTTC. Together with reference TRBV5-1 and TRBJ2-7, the CDR3 gives the full variable domain: KAGVTQTPRYLIKTRGQQVTLSCSPISGHRSVSWYQQTPGQGLQFLFEYFSETQRNKGNFPGRFSGRQFSNSRSEMNVSTLELGDSALYLCASSFRGTDSYEQYFGPGTRLTVT.

The J gene is TRBJ2-7, the V gene TRBV4-2; 7 bases line up with TRBD2. The germline V gene encodes CDR1 LGHNA and CDR2 YNFKEQ. The V gene end was trimmed by 3 bases and the J gene end by 4 bases; junction bases not matched to a gene: 6. The CDR3 has 14 residues. This CDR3 reads CASSHGGGDYEQYF. The DNA of the CDR3 is TGTGCCAGCAGCCACGGCGGGGGAGATTACGAGCAGTACTTC.

This chain connects TRBV5-1 to TRBJ2-1; TRBD2 agrees at 11 bases. V gave up 0 bases and J gave up 10 bases; unmatched junction bases: 6. Germline loops: CDR1 SGHRS, CDR2 YFSETQ. The CDR3 runs to 15 residues. In nucleotides, the CDR3 is TGCGCCAGCAGCTTGGAGCGGCTAGCGGGGGGCGAGCAGTTCTTC. Translation gives CASSLERLAGGEQFF. Using reference TRBV5-1 and TRBJ2-1 for the parts outside the CDR3, the full variable domain is KAGVTQTPRYLIKTRGQQVTLSCSPISGHRSVSWYQQTPGQGLQFLFEYFSETQRNKGNFPGRFSGRQFSNSRSEMNVSTLELGDSALYLCASSLERLAGGEQFFGPGTRLTVL.

V is TRBV7-9 and J is TRBJ1-4; 8 bases match TRBD1. The CDR3 spans 16 residues. CDR1 is SEHNR and CDR2 is FQNEAQ in the germline V gene (reference sequence). V shed 1 base, J shed 3 bases, and the junction held 4 bases outside the gene matches. The CDR3 reads CASSLVGTGPNEKLFF. CDR3 DNA: TGTGCCAGCAGCTTAGTTGGGACAGGTCCTAATGAAAAACTGTTTTTT.

The CDR3 region has the DNA TGTGCCAGCAGTCAAGACAGGGGCTCTGGTACGCAGTATTTT. It encodes CASSQDRGSGTQYF. The J gene is TRBJ2-3, the V gene TRBV27; 8 bases agree with TRBD1. The CDR3 spans 14 residues. The V segment lost 5 bases and the J segment 8 bases; nucleotides outside the gene matches: 9. The germline CDR1 and CDR2 sequences are MNHEY and SMNVEV (reference sequence).

The chain couples TRBV18 to TRBJ2-1, with 7 bases aligning to TRBD2. V was clipped by 3 bases and J by 7 bases; unmatched bases: 6. The CDR3 is 14 amino acids. CDR1 is KGHSH and CDR2 is LQKENI in the germline V gene. CDR3 in amino acids: CASSPGRRANEQFF. The CDR3 bases are TGTGCCAGCTCACCCGGGAGGCGAGCGAATGAGCAGTTCTTC.

This rearrangement joins TRBV14 to TRBJ2-1, with a weak D call TRBD2 (5 bases). The length of the CDR3 is 16 residues. V lost 5 bases, J lost 2 bases, and 16 bases lay in between. CDR1 SGHDN and CDR2 FVKESK come from the germline V gene. The CDR3 loop reads CASSDYGLSAYNEQFF. CDR3 nucleotide sequence: TGTGCCAGCAGCGATTATGGACTCTCAGCCTACAATGAGCAGTTCTTC.

The CDR3 DNA reads as TGTGCCAGCTCACCACCGGGGGGAACCTTCACAGATACGCAGTATTTT. Residues: CASSPPGGTFTDTQYF. The chain carries TRBV18 and TRBJ2-3, with a tentative D call TRBD2 (6 bases). Trimming pared 0 bases from V and 2 bases from J, leaving 12 bases between. The V gene's germline CDR1 is KGHSH and CDR2 LQKENI. The CDR3 sequence is 16 residues long.

This chain connects TRBV7-9 to TRBJ2-7, with 7 bases aligning to TRBD2. Germline V gene data show CDR1 as SEHNR and CDR2 as FQNEAQ (reference sequence). The CDR3 is made up of 13 amino acids. Losses at the gene ends were 5 bases for V and 3 bases for J; bases not matched to a gene: 4. The CDR3, as DNA: TGTGCCAGCAGCCCGAGCGGGATCTACGAGCAGTACTTC. Residues: CASSPSGIYEQYF.

This clone is a singleton in its sample. The chain recombines TRBV6-1 with TRBJ2-7, with TRBD2 identical over 8 bases. CDR3 length: 14 amino acids. V trimming: 4 bases; J trimming: 5 bases; junction bases outside the gene matches: 7. Germline V gives CDR1 MNHNS, CDR2 SASEGT. CDR3 sequence: CASSGSGGVNEQYF. CDR3 DNA sequence: TGTGCCAGCAGTGGGAGCGGGGGAGTAAACGAGCAGTACTTC.

In this sample, this clone turned up a few times. This chain uses TRBV19 with TRBJ1-2; possible D gene TRBD1, 5 bases. The CDR3 contains 13 residues. The V and J ends lost 6 bases and 2 bases respectively, with 10 bases between them. Germline V lookup: CDR1 LNHDA, CDR2 SQIVND (reference sequence). The CDR3 sequence: CASSAGRNYGYTF. The CDR3 coding sequence is TGTGCCAGTAGCGCGGGACGGAACTATGGCTACACCTTC.

This rearrangement joins TRBV2 to TRBJ2-3, with a tentative D call TRBD1 (5 bases). Deletions cut 4 bases from V and 5 bases from J, with 22 bases between. CDR1 and CDR2 from the germline V gene are SNHLY and FYNNEI. The CDR3 extends over 17 amino acids. CDR3 region: CASSAANGAGFGDTQYF. The DNA of the CDR3 is TGTGCCAGCAGTGCAGCAAATGGTGCAGGGTTTGGAGATACGCAGTATTTT.